This T cell receptor beta chain was observed in a study of shared clonotypes between healthy human individuals. General observations from the study: In contrast to clonotypes shared by all four donors, non-shared clonotypes had lower generation probabilities. Rarefaction showed that sequencing of sorted subsets was incomplete (despite large depth).

Per germline, CDR1 MDHEN and CDR2 SYDVKM. The length of the CDR3 is 14 residues. V was trimmed by 6 bases and J by 5 bases, leaving 16 bases between them. The data were produced by immunoSEQ multiplex PCR, yet TCRdb's version contains in-frame clones alone and is incomplete. The sample has 2 million to 2.5 million clones; more than 80% are singletons. In regard to this clone: The antigen is not known.

J is TRBJ2-5 and V is TRBV28; a weak D match, TRBD1 (6 bases). This receptor was taken from a man between 18 and 29 years old in good health. Some clones in this sample may be carry-over from other donors' samples. The material sequenced was naive CD4+ T cells from PBMCs. Indicated subset: CD45RA+ positively selected. The CDR3 protein is CASSSDRIGETQYF. CDR3 nucleotides: TGTGCCAGCAGCTCTGACAGGATAGGGGAGACCCAGTACTTC.